This is a list of T cell receptor beta chains from one sample in a study of neurological immune-mediated disorders. MiXCR, applied by TCRdb to the 5' RACE reads, yields one record per CDR3 protein. The sample contains roughly 98,000 distinct CDR3 sequences, roughly 13% of which appear only once. The sample was PBMCs. These receptor sequences come from a female donor with HTLV-1-associated myelopathy (HAM/TSP). The CDR3 runs from the conserved cysteine through the conserved F or W.

v_call cdr3_length cdr3_aa
TRBV5-1 14 CASSLEGVNTEAFF
TRBV20-1 14 CSASQQGSAGELFF
TRBV20-1 12 CSASRLAGAGYF
TRBV5-5 13 CASRRGVNTEAFF
TRBV7-3 13 CASSPGIYTEAFF
TRBV5-1 16 CASSLGTVQVLYEQYF
TRBV27 15 CASSLSSWVTDTQYF
TRBV12-3/TRBV12-4 14 CASSFSGTGGEQYF
TRBV20-1 18 CSAKRGLAGGQNTGELFF
TRBV20-1 14 CSASRTGGSQPQHF
TRBV12-3/TRBV12-4 11 CASSPGQEQFF
TRBV29-1 16 CSVEDQRDRGNHIQYF
TRBV3-1 15 CASKGGGGSYNEQFF
TRBV9 14 CASSFSAGGGEQYF
TRBV12-3/TRBV12-4 14 CASSLGISGNTIYF
TRBV5-1 12 CASSLTNNEQFF
TRBV9 13 CASSQAVTDTQYF
TRBV24-1 15 CATSDLRQGDGELFF
TRBV6-6 14 CASRTGTGNTEAFF
TRBV5-1 15 CASSFGSTGIEKLFF
TRBV6-6 14 CATRTDLAKNIQYF
TRBV20-1 15 CSAPRDRTDNSPLHF
TRBV7-8 15 CASSLKTGSSYEQYF
TRBV5-5 17 CASSSRGSGGGTDTQYF
TRBV5-1 17 CASSHGPTGSYAYGYTF
TRBV24-1 13 CAISRADSNEQFF
TRBV20-1 14 CSAREGASTDTQYF
TRBV25-1 15 CASSEGGDSYNEQFF
TRBV10-3 15 CAISLQMAGNAEAFF
TRBV20-1 14 CSAKRSANTGELFF
TRBV5-1 16 CASSSGTGGRVGELFF
TRBV2 14 CAGKAGGGADTQYF
TRBV5-5 13 CASSFGLFRELFF
TRBV5-1 13 CASSFFIGNIQYF
TRBV7-9 13 CASSPDRSREQYF
TRBV4-1 13 CASSQVGVETQYF
TRBV20-1 15 CSASNRQGFSGEAFF
TRBV3-1 16 CASSQGRRQTRNEQFF
TRBV10-1 13 CASSESTGQPQHF
TRBV24-1 15 CVSSVAGIGANVLTF
TRBV2 14 CASGGQGIDNEQFF
TRBV14 14 CASSPLLAVNIQYF
TRBV19 15 CASSSGTGGQYEQYF
TRBV12-3/TRBV12-4 12 CASGWGSHEQFF
TRBV5-1 15 CASYPGQSSYNEQFF
TRBV6-6 14 CASRGPVISYEQYF
TRBV2 13 CASSVGQGDGYTF
TRBV5-1 14 CASSYLPGRETQYF
TRBV5-6 14 CASSRGGQQETQYF
TRBV11-2 16 CASSLLAGEIGDTQYF
TRBV4-1 17 CASSQEPAGRGEETQYF
TRBV20-1 12 CSAAAGNQPQHF
TRBV7-9 14 CASSLGTTTDTQYF
TRBV7-9 14 CASSLETKSDTQYF
TRBV7-9 17 CASSSRSLRDPGYEQYF
TRBV5-1 15 CASSAQESSYNEQFF